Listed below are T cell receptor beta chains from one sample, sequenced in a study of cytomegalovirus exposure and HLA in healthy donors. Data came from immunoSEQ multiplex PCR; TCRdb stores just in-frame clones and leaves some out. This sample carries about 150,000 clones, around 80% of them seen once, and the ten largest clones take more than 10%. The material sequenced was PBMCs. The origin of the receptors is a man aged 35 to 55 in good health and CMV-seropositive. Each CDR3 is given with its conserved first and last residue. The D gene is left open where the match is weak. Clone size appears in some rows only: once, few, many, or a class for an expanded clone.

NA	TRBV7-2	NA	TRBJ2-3	CASSLDGRVDTQYF	TGTGCCAGCAGCTTAGACGGGAGAGTAGATACGCAGTATTTT
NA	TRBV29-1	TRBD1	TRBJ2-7	CSVYSLGTGGYEQYF	TGCAGCGTGTATAGTCTGGGGACAGGGGGCTACGAGCAGTACTTC
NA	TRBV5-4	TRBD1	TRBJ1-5	CASSLDQGAPQPQHF	TGTGCCAGCAGCTTGGATCAGGGGGCGCCCCAGCCCCAGCATTTT
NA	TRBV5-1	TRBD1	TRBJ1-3	CASSPGQVVNTIYF	TGCGCCAGCAGCCCGGGACAGGTCGTAAACACCATATATTTT
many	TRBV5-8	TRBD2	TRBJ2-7	CASSRTSGLYEQYF	TGTGCCAGCAGCCGGACTAGCGGCCTCTACGAGCAGTACTTC
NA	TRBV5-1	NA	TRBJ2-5	CASSFGDTQETQYF	TGCGCCAGCAGCTTTGGCGACACACAAGAGACCCAGTACTTC
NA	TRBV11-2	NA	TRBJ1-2	CASSLVGGGGGYTF	TGTGCCAGCAGCTTAGTAGGCGGGGGTGGAGGCTACACCTTC
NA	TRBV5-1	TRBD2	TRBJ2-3	CASSAGTSGFSDTQYF	TGCGCCAGCAGCGCCGGGACTAGCGGGTTCTCAGATACGCAGTATTTT
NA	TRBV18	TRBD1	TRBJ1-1	CASSPSGTGGTEAFF	TGTGCCAGCTCACCTTCCGGGACAGGGGGGACTGAAGCTTTCTTT
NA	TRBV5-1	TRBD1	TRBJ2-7	CASSLGGTGDEQYF	TGCGCCAGCAGCTTGGGGGGGACAGGCGACGAGCAGTACTTC
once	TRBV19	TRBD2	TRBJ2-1	CASTLAGGGYNEQFF	TGTGCCAGTACCCTAGCGGGGGGAGGTTACAATGAGCAGTTCTTC